Described below is a single T cell receptor (beta chain) sequence and its context. The antigen this receptor binds is unknown. Within one base of it there is no much larger clone, and no base qualities were kept. This sample was taken from a study of beta chain features in type 1 diabetes (dated by TCRdb to the late 2010s). Study-wide context: Mean age, gender distribution, total cell number and subset yield were not different between patients and healthy donors. The study compared the TCRB repertoires of sorted circulating CD4+ T cell subsets in recently diagnosed type 1 diabetes patients with those in matched healthy donors. Regulatory and stem cell-like memory subsets were obtained from only 8 patients and roughly 8 healthy donors, while naive and central memory subsets were obtained from all 30 or so donors. A total of under 120,000,000 sorted cells were examined across all samples, and RNA yield correlated strongly with the number of cells per subset. General findings and caveats noted by the study authors: Because cDNA rather than genomic DNA was sequenced, highly expressing activated cells could have been over-represented, although no difference in activation and CD3 levels was found between groups. Type 1 diabetes patients showed a moderate but significant shortening of TCRB CDR3 length in all four CD4+ subsets. Shorter templates might have been favored by PCR, but patient and control samples were amplified and corrected together, so both groups would have been affected equally by any skew. At VDJ recombination sites, type 1 diabetes patients had fewer insertions and more deleted nucleotides, which implies abnormalities in thymic rearrangement. Naive, central memory and regulatory TCRB repertoires appeared more similar among patients than among healthy donors. HLA sub-analyses involved small numbers of individuals, so any influence of HLA type on TCRB rearrangement remained unresolved.

Measured from the cysteine to the phenylalanine, the CDR3 is 13 residues long. The retained sequence is limited to the CDR3, 39 bases, with the frame set at the first base. Trimming costs V 7 bases and J 3 bases, and their ends lie 13 bases apart. CDR1 and CDR2 are read off the germline V gene as SGHRS and YFSETQ. The entire isolated RNA was reverse transcribed using the High Capacity cDNA Reverse Transcription Kit, and thus expressed TCRB transcripts were sequenced. Deep immunoSEQ sequencing was applied to naive, central memory and regulatory T cell samples, giving an average of around 3.8 million total reads per sample. After sorted cells were lysed in RLT buffer, RNA was extracted with DNase-treated RNeasy Micro or Mini kits, with the choice depending on cell number. Each cell subset was processed on its own to prevent cross-contamination, while patient and healthy donor samples were processed together. The immunoSEQ multiplex PCR was used to amplify TCRB sequences from cDNA, yielding 87-bp fragments that span the CDR3 region. Sequencing of the amplicons was performed on the Illumina HiSeq platform. Regarding the original processing steps: Synthetic template baselines were used to correct PCR bias computationally, reads within Hamming distance 2 were collapsed together, and singletons that could not be merged were discarded. By aligning reads against IMGT, V, D and J genes, CDR3 length, and insertions or deletions at six rearrangement sites were assigned. Within each subset, clonotype counts were normalized to the number of sorted cells before true diversity and Gini coefficients were calculated with the tcR R package. The overlap coefficient, calculated on TCRB nucleotide sequences, was used to measure repertoire sharing. Out-of-frame TCRB sequences from naive cells were analyzed to stand in for the pre-selection repertoire. TCRdb mirrors the immuneACCESS table, restricted to in-frame sequences. Some clones are absent from its copies; in checked studies, under half trace to an unresolved V gene, and the reason for the others is unknown. Clone size and V and J calls were adopted from that table, with D and trimming inferred from the DNA. Present in this sample are 630,000 or so clones, 11% to 15% of which were seen just once. Clones ranked in the top ten supply 0.03% to 0.045% of the sample.

From each donor, a single peripheral blood sample of about 100 mL on average was drawn into heparinised tubes. Naive, central memory, regulatory and stem cell-like memory CD4+ T cells were sorted on a BD FACSAria II using a panel including CD45RO, CCR7, CD25, CD127, CD95 and CD27. A purity above 95% was achieved for all sorted populations. PBMCs were isolated immediately by Lymphoprep density gradient centrifugation and stained directly without culture. Samples were stained and sorted in pairs, with one healthy donor and one patient per experiment, so that batch effects were minimized. Sample: naive CD4+ T cells from blood. This specimen's cell subset or site label, per the study, means: true naive CD4+ T cells. The V and J genes are TRBV5-1 and TRBJ2-5; TRBD1 is a possible D gene, resting on 6 matching bases. This clonotype was obtained from a man in his late teens or twenties with type 1 diabetes. The CDR3 is CASGEQGEETQYF. Here is the DNA: TGCGCCAGCGGCGAACAGGGAGAAGAGACCCAGTACTTC.